A single sample is the source of the 4 T cell receptor beta chains below, sequenced in a study of CD8+CD57+ T cells in acquired aplastic anemia (dated by TCRdb to the late 2010s). Flow cytometry had shown CD8+CD57+ cell expansion in the patients selected for sequencing. The sample was run on an Illumina HiSeq 2000. Profiling of TCR beta VDJ combinations and CDR3 sequences used genomic DNA as the template. Using fastp trimming at Q25 and MiXCR clonotype assembly, TCRdb reanalyzed the public sequencing data and kept in-frame beta chains. Identical CDR3 protein sequences are pooled into one entry, listed with their most common genes and DNA. The sample table records about 200,000 distinct CDR3 sequences; more than 55% of these occur just once. The ten most abundant clones make up roughly 61% of the sample. Sequenced material: sorted CD4+, CD8+, or CD8+CD57+ T cells (not recorded which) from PBMCs. The receptor source for this set is a human donor with aplastic anemia.

The rearrangement uses TRBV7-8 and TRBJ1-1; 7 bases match TRBD1. The CDR3 loop spans 18 amino acids. Losses at the gene ends were 5 bases for V and 0 bases for J; bases not matched to a gene: 15. CDR1 is SGHVS and CDR2 is FQNEAQ in the germline V gene. CDR3 DNA: TGTGCCAGCAGCCATCCAGGGGGGGGACAGTTTATGAACACTGAAGCTTTCTTT. Its translation: CASSHPGGGQFMNTEAFF.

The V gene is TRBV20-1, the J gene TRBJ2-1, with TRBD2 identical over 9 bases. V lost 6 bases to trimming and J lost 0 bases; unmatched junction nucleotides: 6. CDR1 is DFQATT, CDR2 SNEGSKA, per germline (reference sequence). This CDR3 has 15 amino acids. The DNA of the CDR3 is TGCAGTGCGAATAAAGCGGGAGGCTCCTACAATGAGCAGTTCTTC. This encodes CSANKAGGSYNEQFF.

The chain recombines TRBV7-9 with TRBJ2-3; TRBD2 matches 8 bases. The ends lost 4 bases at V and 6 bases at J; junction bases unmatched: 12. CDR3 length equals 16 residues. Germline CDR1 is SEHNR and CDR2 is FQNEAQ (reference sequence). The DNA of the CDR3 is TGTGCCAGCAGCTCCGGTTGGACGGGGGGGGATGATACGCAGTATTTT. Translation gives CASSSGWTGGDDTQYF.

As DNA, the CDR3 is TGTGCCACCAGCAGGGTCGGGGCCGAGCAGTACTTC. Its translation: CATSRVGAEQYF. The chain carries TRBV15 and TRBJ2-7; either TRBD1 or TRBD2 may fit D (5 bases each). Germline values: CDR1 LNHNV, CDR2 YYDKDF (reference sequence). V was trimmed by 3 bases and J by 6 bases, leaving 9 bases between them. The CDR3 has 12 residues.